These T cell receptor beta chains were read from a single sample in a study of cytomegalovirus exposure and HLA in healthy donors. Using immunoSEQ multiplex PCR, the repertoire was profiled, and TCRdb retains in-frame clones only, with some absent. Among approximately 240,000 clones listed, about 81% were seen once. Input material: PBMCs. These receptors all come from a woman aged 40-49 years in good health and CMV-seropositive. Both conserved end residues are part of each CDR3. The D gene is left open where the match is weak. Expanded clones get a size class; other rows say once, few or many, or leave the size out.

v_call,j_call,clone_size,d_call,cdr3_nt,cdr3_aa
TRBV7-2,TRBJ2-2,few,NA,TGTGCCAGCAGCTTGGCGGGCGGAACCACCGGGGAGCTGTTTTTT,CASSLAGGTTGELFF
TRBV6-6,TRBJ1-2,NA,NA,TGTGCCAGCAGTTACCTAGGCCAGAGCGTCTATGGCTACACCTTC,CASSYLGQSVYGYTF
TRBV18,TRBJ1-1,NA,TRBD1,TGTGCCAGCTCAACGGACAGGGGCGGCACTGAAGCTTTCTTT,CASSTDRGGTEAFF
TRBV29-1,TRBJ2-7,NA,NA,TGCAGCCGGACAGACTCCTACGAGCAGTACTTC,CSRTDSYEQYF
TRBV13,TRBJ2-1,NA,TRBD1,TGTGCCAGCAGCTCCCGACAGGGACCCCACAATGAGCAGTTCTTC,CASSSRQGPHNEQFF
TRBV9,TRBJ2-1,NA,NA,TGTGCCAGCAGCGTAGTTGCGAGTGAGCAGTTCTTC,CASSVVASEQFF
TRBV29-1,TRBJ1-1,NA,NA,TGCAGCGCGGGGGTGGTGAACACTGAAGCTTTCTTT,CSAGVVNTEAFF
TRBV2,TRBJ2-1,NA,NA,TGTGCCAGCAGTGCCGGGACTTACAATGAGCAGTTCTTC,CASSAGTYNEQFF
TRBV10-3,TRBJ2-3,NA,NA,TGTGCCATCAGTGAAGATCACATCACAGATACGCAGTATTTT,CAISEDHITDTQYF
TRBV27,TRBJ2-5,NA,NA,TGTGCCAGCAGCCGGTCCGGGGAGACCCAGTACTTC,CASSRSGETQYF
TRBV16,TRBJ1-1,NA,NA,TGTGCCAGCAGCCAATCAAGGGGCAGGGAAGGCACTGAAGCTTTCTTT,CASSQSRGREGTEAFF
TRBV30,TRBJ2-4,NA,NA,TGTGCCTGGAGTGTAGGGGGAGCCAAAAACATTCAGTACTTC,CAWSVGGAKNIQYF
TRBV12-5,TRBJ2-5,NA,NA,TGTGCTAGTGAGAAGCAGACTCAAGAGACCCAGTACTTC,CASEKQTQETQYF
TRBV5-4,TRBJ1-2,NA,NA,TGTGCCAGCAGCGCGGCCCAACTAATGGGGGGGGCACATGGCTACACCTTC,CASSAAQLMGGAHGYTF
TRBV7-2,TRBJ1-1,NA,TRBD1,TGTGCCAGCAACATTCCACTGGGACAGGGGGGAACTGAAGCTTTCTTT,CASNIPLGQGGTEAFF
TRBV12-5,TRBJ2-2,NA,NA,TGTGCTAGTGGTGCCGCCGGGACAGGGGAGCTGTTTTTT,CASGAAGTGELFF
TRBV30,TRBJ1-5,NA,TRBD1,TGTGCCTGGAGTCGCCGGGACAGGGGAGGAGGTCAGCCCCAGCATTTT,CAWSRRDRGGGQPQHF
TRBV7-9,TRBJ2-1,once,TRBD1,TGTGCCAGTCTAGGACAGGGGGGTTATGAGCAGTTCTTC,CASLGQGGYEQFF
TRBV9,TRBJ2-3,NA,TRBD2,TGTGCCAGCAGCCCGGGACTAGCGGGGGGGCAAGATACGCAGTATTTT,CASSPGLAGGQDTQYF
TRBV7-2,TRBJ1-4,once,NA,TGTGCCAGCAGGCAAAACAGGGAAGGTGAAAAACTGTTTTTT,CASRQNREGEKLFF